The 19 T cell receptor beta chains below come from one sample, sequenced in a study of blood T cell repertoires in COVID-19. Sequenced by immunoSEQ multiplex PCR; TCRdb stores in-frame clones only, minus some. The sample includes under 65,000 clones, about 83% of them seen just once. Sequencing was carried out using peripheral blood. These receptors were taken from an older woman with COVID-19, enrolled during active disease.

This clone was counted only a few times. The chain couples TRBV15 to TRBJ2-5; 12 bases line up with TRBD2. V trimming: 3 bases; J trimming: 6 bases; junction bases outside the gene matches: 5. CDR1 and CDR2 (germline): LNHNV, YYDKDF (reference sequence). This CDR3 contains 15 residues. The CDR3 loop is CATSSWTSGMKTQYF. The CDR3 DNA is TGTGCCACCAGCAGTTGGACTAGCGGGATGAAGACCCAGTACTTC.

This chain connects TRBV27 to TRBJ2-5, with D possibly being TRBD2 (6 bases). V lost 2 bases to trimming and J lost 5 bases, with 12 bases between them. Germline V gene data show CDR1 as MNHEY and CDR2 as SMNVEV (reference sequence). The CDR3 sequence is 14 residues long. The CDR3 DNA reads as TGTGCCAGCAGTTTAACCGGGGGTTCCGAGACCCAGTACTTC. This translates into CASSLTGGSETQYF.

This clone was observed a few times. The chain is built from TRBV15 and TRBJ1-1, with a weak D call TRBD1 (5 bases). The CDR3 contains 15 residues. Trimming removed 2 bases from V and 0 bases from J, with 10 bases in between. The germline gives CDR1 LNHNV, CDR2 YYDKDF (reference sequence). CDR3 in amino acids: CATSRNPGMNTEAFF. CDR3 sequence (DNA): TGTGCCACCAGCAGAAACCCAGGGATGAACACTGAAGCTTTCTTT.

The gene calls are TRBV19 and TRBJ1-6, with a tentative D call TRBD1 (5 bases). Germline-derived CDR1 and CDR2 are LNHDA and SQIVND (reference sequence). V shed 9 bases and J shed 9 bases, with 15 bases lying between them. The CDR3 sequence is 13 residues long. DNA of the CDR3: TGTGCCAGCGCCCAGGGTCCCGTTTCACCCCTCCACTTT. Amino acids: CASAQGPVSPLHF.

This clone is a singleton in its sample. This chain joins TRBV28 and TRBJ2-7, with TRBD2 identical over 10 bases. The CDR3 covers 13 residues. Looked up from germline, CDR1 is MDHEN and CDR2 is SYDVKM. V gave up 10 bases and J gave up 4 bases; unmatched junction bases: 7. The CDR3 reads CATRGAGGYEQYF. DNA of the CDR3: TGTGCCACCCGGGGAGCGGGAGGGTACGAGCAGTACTTC.

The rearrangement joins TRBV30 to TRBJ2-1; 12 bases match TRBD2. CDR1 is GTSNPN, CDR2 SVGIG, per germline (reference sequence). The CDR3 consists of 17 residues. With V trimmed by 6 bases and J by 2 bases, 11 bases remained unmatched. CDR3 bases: TGTGCCTGTCTGGTTCTAGCGGGAGGGTTGGCCTACAATGAGCAGTTCTTC. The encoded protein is CACLVLAGGLAYNEQFF.

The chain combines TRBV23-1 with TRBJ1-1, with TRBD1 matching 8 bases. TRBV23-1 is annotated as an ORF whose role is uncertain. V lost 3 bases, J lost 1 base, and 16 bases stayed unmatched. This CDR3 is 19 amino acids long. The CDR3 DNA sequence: TGCGCCAGCAGTCACCATCGAAGGACAGGGAGGACCCCGAACACTGAAGCTTTCTTT. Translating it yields CASSHHRRTGRTPNTEAFF.

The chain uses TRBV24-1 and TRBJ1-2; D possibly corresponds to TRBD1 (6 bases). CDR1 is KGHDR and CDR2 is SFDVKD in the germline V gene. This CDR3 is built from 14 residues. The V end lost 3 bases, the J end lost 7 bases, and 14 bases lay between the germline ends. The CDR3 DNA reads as TGTGCCACCAGTGATGCATTGACAGGCTCTGGCTACACCTTC. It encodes CATSDALTGSGYTF.

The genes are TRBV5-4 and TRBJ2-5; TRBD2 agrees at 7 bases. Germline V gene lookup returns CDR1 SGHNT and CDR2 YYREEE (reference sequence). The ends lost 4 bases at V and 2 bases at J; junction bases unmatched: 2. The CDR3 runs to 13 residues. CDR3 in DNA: TGTGCCAGCAGCCAGGGACTACAAGAGACCCAGTACTTC. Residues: CASSQGLQETQYF.

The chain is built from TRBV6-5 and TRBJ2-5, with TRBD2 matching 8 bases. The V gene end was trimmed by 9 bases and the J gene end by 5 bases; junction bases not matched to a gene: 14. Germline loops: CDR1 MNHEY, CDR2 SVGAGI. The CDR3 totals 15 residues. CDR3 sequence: CASRPGGIAFETQYF. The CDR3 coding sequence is TGTGCCAGTAGACCGGGGGGGATAGCATTTGAGACCCAGTACTTC.

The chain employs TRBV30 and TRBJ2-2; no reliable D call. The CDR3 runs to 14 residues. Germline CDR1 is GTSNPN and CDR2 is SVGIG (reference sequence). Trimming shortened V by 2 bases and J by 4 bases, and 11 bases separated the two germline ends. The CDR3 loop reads CAWSRMGRTGELFF. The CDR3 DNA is TGTGCCTGGAGTAGAATGGGCCGCACCGGGGAGCTGTTTTTT.

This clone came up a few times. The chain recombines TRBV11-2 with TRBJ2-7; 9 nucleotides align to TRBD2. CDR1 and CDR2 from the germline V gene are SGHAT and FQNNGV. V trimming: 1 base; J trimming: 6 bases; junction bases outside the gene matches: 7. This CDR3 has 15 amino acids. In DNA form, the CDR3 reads TGTGCCAGCAGCTTAGGAGTTCAAGCGGGAGGCGAGCAGTACTTC. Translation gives CASSLGVQAGGEQYF.

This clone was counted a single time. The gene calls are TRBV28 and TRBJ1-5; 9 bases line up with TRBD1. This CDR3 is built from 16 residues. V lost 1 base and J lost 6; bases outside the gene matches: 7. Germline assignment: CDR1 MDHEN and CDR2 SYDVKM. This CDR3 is CASSLLGTGMGQPQHF. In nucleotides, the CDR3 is TGTGCCAGCAGTTTATTGGGGACAGGGATGGGTCAGCCCCAGCATTTT.

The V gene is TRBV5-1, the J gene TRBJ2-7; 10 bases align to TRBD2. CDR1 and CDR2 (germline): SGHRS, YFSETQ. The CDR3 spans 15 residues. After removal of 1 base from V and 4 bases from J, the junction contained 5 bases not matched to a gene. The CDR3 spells CASSLFPSGSYEQYF. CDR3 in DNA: TGCGCCAGCAGCTTGTTTCCTAGCGGGAGTTACGAGCAGTACTTC.

CDR3 in amino acids: CASSLERTAYGYTF. The CDR3 coding sequence is TGTGCCAGCAGCTTGGAGCGGACCGCTTATGGCTACACCTTC. This chain joins TRBV5-4 and TRBJ1-2, with no clear D. CDR1 and CDR2 (germline): SGHNT, YYREEE (reference sequence). V was shortened by 0 bases and J by 5 bases, with 11 bases between the two germline ends. The CDR3 covers 14 residues.

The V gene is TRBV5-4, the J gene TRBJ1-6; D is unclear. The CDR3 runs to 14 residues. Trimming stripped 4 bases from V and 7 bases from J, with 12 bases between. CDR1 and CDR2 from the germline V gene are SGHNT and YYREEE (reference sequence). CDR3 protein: CASSQTRLNSPLHF. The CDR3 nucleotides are TGTGCCAGCAGCCAAACTAGGCTGAATTCACCCCTCCACTTT.

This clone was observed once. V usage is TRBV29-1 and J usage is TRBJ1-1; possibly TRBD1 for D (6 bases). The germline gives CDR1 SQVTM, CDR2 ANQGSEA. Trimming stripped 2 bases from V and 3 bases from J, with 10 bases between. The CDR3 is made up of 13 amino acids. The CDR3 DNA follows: TGCAGCGTTGAAAGGGGGTTGGACACTGAAGCTTTCTTT. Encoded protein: CSVERGLDTEAFF.

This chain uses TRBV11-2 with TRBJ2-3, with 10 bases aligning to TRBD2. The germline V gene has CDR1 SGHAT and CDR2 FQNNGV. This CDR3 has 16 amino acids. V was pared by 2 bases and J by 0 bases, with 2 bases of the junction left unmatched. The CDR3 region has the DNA TGTGCCAGCAGCTTACTAGCGGGAGTCAGCACAGATACGCAGTATTTT. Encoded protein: CASSLLAGVSTDTQYF.

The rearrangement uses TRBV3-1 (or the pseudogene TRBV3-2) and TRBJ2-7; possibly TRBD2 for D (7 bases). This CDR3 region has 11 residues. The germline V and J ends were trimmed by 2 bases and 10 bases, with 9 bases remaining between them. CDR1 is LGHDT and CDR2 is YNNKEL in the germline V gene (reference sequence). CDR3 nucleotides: TGTGCCAGCAGCCAAAGCGGGACACAGTACTTC. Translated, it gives CASSQSGTQYF.